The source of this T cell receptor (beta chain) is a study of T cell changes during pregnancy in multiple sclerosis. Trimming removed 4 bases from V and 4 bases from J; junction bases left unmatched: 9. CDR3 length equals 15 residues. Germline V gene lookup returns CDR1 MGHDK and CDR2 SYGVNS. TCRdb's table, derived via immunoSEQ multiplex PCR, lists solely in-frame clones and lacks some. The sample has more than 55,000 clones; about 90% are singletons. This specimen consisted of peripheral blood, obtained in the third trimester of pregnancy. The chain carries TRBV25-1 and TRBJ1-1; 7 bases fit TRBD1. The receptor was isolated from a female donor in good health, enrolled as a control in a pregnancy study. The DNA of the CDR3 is TGTGCCAGCAGTGCCTATTACAGGGGTAGCACTGAAGCTTTCTTT. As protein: CASSAYYRGSTEAFF.